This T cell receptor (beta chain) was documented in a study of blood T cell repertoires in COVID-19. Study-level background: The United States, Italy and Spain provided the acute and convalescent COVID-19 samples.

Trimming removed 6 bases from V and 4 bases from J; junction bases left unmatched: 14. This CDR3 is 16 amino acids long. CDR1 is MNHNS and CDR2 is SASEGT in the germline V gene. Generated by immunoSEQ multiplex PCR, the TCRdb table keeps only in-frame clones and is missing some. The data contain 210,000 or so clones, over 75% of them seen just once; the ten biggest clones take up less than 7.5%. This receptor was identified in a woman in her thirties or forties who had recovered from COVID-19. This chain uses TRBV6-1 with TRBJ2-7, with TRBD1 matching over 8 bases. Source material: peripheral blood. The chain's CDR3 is CASRESDREPFYEQYF. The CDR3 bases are TGTGCCAGCAGGGAATCGGACAGGGAGCCTTTTTACGAGCAGTACTTC.